These T cell receptor beta chains were read from a single sample in a study of blood T cell repertoires in COVID-19. Repertoires were generated with immunoSEQ multiplex PCR, while TCRdb's copy carries only in-frame clones and drops some. The sample lists approximately 35,000 clones, nearly 80% occurring once. What was sequenced was peripheral blood. Source of these receptors: a man older than 75 with acute or convalescent COVID-19. CDR3s include the opening cysteine and the closing phenylalanine or tryptophan. The order of the fields is V gene, CDR3 length, clone size, CDR3 protein. Part of the rows lack a size; the others show once, few, many or a class for expanded clones.

v_call: TRBV7-9; cdr3_length: 15; clone_size: once; cdr3_aa: CASSLVQQGEETQYF
v_call: TRBV2; cdr3_length: 16; clone_size: once; cdr3_aa: CASSEGVQRRTDTQYF
v_call: TRBV9; cdr3_length: 13; clone_size: .; cdr3_aa: CASSPRTGETQYF
v_call: TRBV5-1; cdr3_length: 16; clone_size: .; cdr3_aa: CASSLALAGNSYEQYF
v_call: TRBV7-8; cdr3_length: 15; clone_size: .; cdr3_aa: CASSPDRISGNTIYF
v_call: TRBV19; cdr3_length: 15; clone_size: .; cdr3_aa: CASSIRLAGIKPQHF
v_call: TRBV28; cdr3_length: 15; clone_size: .; cdr3_aa: CASRPYRGHTGELFF
v_call: TRBV7-8; cdr3_length: 16; clone_size: .; cdr3_aa: CASSLEGGYYNSPLHF
v_call: TRBV25-1; cdr3_length: 15; clone_size: .; cdr3_aa: CASRGQGNYNSPLHF
v_call: TRBV21-1; cdr3_length: 17; clone_size: .; cdr3_aa: CADGRDRGRRTYNEQFF
v_call: TRBV18; cdr3_length: 15; clone_size: .; cdr3_aa: CASSPDSRSYNEQFF
v_call: TRBV27; cdr3_length: 17; clone_size: .; cdr3_aa: CASRKGGGGRTNYGYTF
v_call: TRBV7-6; cdr3_length: 17; clone_size: .; cdr3_aa: CASSSRVAGASGGELFF
v_call: TRBV5-8; cdr3_length: 13; clone_size: .; cdr3_aa: CASSRDSQETQYF
v_call: TRBV28; cdr3_length: 15; clone_size: .; cdr3_aa: CASSLPGQKLDGYTF
v_call: TRBV2; cdr3_length: 14; clone_size: .; cdr3_aa: CASRPGEDNTEAFF
v_call: TRBV5-1; cdr3_length: 14; clone_size: many; cdr3_aa: CASSLRLYNSPLHF
v_call: TRBV4-3; cdr3_length: 15; clone_size: .; cdr3_aa: CASSQEILVTDTQYF
v_call: TRBV5-4; cdr3_length: 18; clone_size: few; cdr3_aa: CASSSLDSLQGSANEQYF
v_call: TRBV19; cdr3_length: 14; clone_size: .; cdr3_aa: CASSSGVSSDTQYF
v_call: TRBV5-6; cdr3_length: 14; clone_size: .; cdr3_aa: CASSLTGGSGELFF
v_call: TRBV19; cdr3_length: 16; clone_size: .; cdr3_aa: CASNRGGTGVGQPQHF
v_call: TRBV6-5; cdr3_length: 16; clone_size: .; cdr3_aa: CASSYSRALAGETQYF
v_call: TRBV9; cdr3_length: 18; clone_size: .; cdr3_aa: CASSVEPGATSHKNIQYF
v_call: TRBV4-3; cdr3_length: 15; clone_size: few; cdr3_aa: CASSQETGQHYEQYF
v_call: TRBV3-1/TRBV3-2; cdr3_length: 18; clone_size: .; cdr3_aa: CASSQEWGQLLAKNIQYF
v_call: TRBV11-2; cdr3_length: 13; clone_size: once; cdr3_aa: CASSSSGGNEQFF
v_call: TRBV2; cdr3_length: 13; clone_size: .; cdr3_aa: CASSLDSYSDYTF
v_call: TRBV3-1/TRBV3-2; cdr3_length: 14; clone_size: .; cdr3_aa: CASSRVGIVDEQFF